Included here is one TCR beta chain sequence, with context. Its matching antigen is unknown. This record comes from a study of T cell repertoires in cytomegalovirus infection. Study background: Matching HLA type and CMV infection were both indicated by public TCR beta signatures. Whole-study results and caveats: Identification of carriers of CMV plus the relevant HLA was achieved through cumulative public TCR beta family frequency. The ex vivo response was dominated by HLA-C-restricted CMV-specific TCR beta clonotypes.

TCRdb analysed the reads with MiXCR anew, one entry per CDR3 protein. The sample lists more than 140,000 distinct CDR3 sequences, 5.5% to 8% seen once, with roughly 18% in the top ten. The TCR was taken from a human donor in good health (CMV status not recorded). Some clones in this sample may be carry-over from other donors' samples. What was sequenced was PBMCs.

CDR3 region: CATDDTLDYGYTF. The CDR3 bases are TGTGCCACCGATGACACCCTCGACTATGGCTACACCTTC. The V call is TRBV7-2, the J call TRBJ1-2; D remains unclear. CDR1 is SGHTA and CDR2 is FQGNSA in the germline V gene. Trimming removed 10 bases at V and 3 bases at J, with 15 bases between. The CDR3 length is 13 residues.